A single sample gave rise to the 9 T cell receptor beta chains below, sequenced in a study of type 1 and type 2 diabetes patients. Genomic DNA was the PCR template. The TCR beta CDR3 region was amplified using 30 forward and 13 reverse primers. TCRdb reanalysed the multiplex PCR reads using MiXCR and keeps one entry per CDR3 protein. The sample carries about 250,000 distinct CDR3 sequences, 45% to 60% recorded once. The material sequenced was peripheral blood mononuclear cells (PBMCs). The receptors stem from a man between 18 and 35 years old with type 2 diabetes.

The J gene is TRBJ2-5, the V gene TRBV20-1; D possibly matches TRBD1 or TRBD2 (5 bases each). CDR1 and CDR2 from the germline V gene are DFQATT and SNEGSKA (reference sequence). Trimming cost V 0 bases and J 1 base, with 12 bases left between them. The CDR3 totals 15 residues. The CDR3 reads CSARDRGRPQETQYF. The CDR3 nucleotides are TGCAGTGCTAGAGATCGGGGACGGCCCCAAGAGACCCAGTACTTC.

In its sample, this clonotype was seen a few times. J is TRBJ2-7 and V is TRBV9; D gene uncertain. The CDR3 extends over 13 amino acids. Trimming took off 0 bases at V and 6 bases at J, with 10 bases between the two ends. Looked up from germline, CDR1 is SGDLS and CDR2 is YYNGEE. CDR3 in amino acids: CASSVVPALEQYF. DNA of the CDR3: TGTGCCAGCAGCGTAGTACCGGCGCTCGAGCAGTACTTC. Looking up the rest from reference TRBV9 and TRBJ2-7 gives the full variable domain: DSGVTQTPKHLITATGQRVTLRCSPRSGDLSVYWYQQSLDQGLQFLIQYYNGEERAKGNILERFSAQQFPDLHSELNLSSLELGDSALYFCASSVVPALEQYFGPGTRLTVT.

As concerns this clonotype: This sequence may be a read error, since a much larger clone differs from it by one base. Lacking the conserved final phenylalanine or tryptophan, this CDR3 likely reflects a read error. This CDR3 is CASSGYGYTS. The CDR3 DNA follows: TGTGCCAGTAGCGGTTATGGCTACACCTCC. The chain links TRBV19 to TRBJ1-2; D is undetermined. V was shortened by 6 bases and J by 5 bases, with 4 bases between the two germline ends. CDR3 length equals 10 residues. Germline V CDR1 and CDR2: LNHDA, SQIVND (reference sequence).

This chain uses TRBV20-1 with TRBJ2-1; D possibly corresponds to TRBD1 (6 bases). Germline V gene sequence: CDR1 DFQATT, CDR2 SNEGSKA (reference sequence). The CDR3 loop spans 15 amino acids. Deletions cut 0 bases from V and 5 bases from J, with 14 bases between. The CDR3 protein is CSARERGGSDNEQFF. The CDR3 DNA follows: TGCAGTGCTAGAGAGAGAGGGGGTTCGGACAATGAGCAGTTCTTC.

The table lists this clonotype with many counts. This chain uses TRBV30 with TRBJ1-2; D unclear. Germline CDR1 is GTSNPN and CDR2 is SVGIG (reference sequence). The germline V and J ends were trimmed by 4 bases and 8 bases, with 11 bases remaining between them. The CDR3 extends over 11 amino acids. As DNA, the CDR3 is TGTGCCTGGAACGGACTGAGGGGCTACACCTTC. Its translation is CAWNGLRGYTF. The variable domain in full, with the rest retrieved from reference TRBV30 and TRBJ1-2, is SQTIHQWPATLVQPVGSPLSLECTVEGTSNPNLYWYRQAAGRGLQLLFYSVGIGQISSEVPQNLSASRPQDRQFILSSKKLLLSDSGFYLCAWNGLRGYTFGSGTRLTVV.

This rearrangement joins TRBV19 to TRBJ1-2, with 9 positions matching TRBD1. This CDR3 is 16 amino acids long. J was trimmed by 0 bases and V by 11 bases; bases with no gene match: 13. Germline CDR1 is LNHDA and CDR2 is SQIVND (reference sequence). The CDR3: CARNRDRVLTNYGYTF. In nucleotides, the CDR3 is TGTGCCCGAAACCGGGACAGGGTGCTTACTAACTATGGCTACACCTTC.

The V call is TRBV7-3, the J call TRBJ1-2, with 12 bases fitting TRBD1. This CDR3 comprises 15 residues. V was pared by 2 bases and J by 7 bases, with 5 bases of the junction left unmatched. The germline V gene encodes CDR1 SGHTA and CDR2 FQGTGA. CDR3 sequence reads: CASSLVGQGASGYTF. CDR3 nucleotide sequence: TGTGCCAGCAGCTTAGTGGGACAGGGGGCGAGTGGCTACACCTTC.

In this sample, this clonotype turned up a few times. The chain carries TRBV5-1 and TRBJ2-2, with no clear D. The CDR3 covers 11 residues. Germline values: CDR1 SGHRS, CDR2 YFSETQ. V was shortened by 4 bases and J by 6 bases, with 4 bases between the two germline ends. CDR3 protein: CASSIAGELFF. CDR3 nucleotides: TGCGCCAGCAGCATAGCCGGGGAGCTGTTTTTT. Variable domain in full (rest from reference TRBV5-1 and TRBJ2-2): KAGVTQTPRYLIKTRGQQVTLSCSPISGHRSVSWYQQTPGQGLQFLFEYFSETQRNKGNFPGRFSGRQFSNSRSEMNVSTLELGDSALYLCASSIAGELFFGEGSRLTVL.

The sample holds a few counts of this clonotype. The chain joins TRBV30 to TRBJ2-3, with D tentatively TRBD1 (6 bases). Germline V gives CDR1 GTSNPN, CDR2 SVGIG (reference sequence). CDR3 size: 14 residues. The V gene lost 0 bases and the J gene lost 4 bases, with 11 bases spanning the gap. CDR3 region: CAWSVGGSADTQYF. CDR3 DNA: TGTGCCTGGAGTGTAGGGGGTAGTGCAGATACGCAGTATTTT. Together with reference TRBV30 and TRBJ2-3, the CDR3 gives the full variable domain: SQTIHQWPATLVQPVGSPLSLECTVEGTSNPNLYWYRQAAGRGLQLLFYSVGIGQISSEVPQNLSASRPQDRQFILSSKKLLLSDSGFYLCAWSVGGSADTQYFGPGTRLTVL.